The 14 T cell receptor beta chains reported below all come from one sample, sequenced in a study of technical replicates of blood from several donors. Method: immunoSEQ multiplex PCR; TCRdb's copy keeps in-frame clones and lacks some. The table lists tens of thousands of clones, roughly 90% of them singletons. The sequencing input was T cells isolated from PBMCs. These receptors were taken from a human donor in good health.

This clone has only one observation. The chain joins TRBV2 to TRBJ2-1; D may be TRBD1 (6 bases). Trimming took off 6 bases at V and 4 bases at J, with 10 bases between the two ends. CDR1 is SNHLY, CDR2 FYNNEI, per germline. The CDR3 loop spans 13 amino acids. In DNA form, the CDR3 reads TGTGCCAGCAGAATGGACAGATACAATGAGCAGTTCTTC. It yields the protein CASRMDRYNEQFF.

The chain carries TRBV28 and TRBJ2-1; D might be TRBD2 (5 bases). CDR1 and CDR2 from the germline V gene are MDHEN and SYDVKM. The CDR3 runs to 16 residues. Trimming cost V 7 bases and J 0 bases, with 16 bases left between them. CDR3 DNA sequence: TGTGCCAGCACCCCGGCGGGCTCCTCCTCCTACAATGAGCAGTTCTTC. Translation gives CASTPAGSSSYNEQFF.

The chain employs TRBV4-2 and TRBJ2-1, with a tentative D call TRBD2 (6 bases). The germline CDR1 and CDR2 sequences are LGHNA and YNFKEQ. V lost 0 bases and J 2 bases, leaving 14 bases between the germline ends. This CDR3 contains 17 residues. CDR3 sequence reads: CASSQEGLAGTYNEQFF. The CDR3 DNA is TGTGCCAGCAGCCAAGAAGGTTTGGCGGGAACCTACAATGAGCAGTTCTTC.

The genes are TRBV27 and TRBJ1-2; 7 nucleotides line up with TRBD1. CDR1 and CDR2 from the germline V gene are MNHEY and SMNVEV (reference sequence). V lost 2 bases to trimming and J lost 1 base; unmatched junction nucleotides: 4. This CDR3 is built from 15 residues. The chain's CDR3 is CASSLQGVGNYGYTF. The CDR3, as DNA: TGTGCCAGCAGTTTACAGGGGGTGGGTAACTATGGCTACACCTTC.

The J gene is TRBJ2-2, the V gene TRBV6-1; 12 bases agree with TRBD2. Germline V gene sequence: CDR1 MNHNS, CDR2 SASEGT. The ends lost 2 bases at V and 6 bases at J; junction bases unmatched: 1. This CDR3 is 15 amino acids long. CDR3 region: CASSELAGGPGELFF. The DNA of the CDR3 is TGTGCCAGCAGTGAACTAGCGGGAGGGCCCGGGGAGCTGTTTTTT.

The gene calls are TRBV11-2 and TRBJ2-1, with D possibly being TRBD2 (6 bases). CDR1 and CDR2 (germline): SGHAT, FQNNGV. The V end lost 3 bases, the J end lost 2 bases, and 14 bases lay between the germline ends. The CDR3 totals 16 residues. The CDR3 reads CASSLGGSGTYNEQFF. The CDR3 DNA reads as TGTGCCAGCAGCTTGGGTGGTAGCGGCACCTACAATGAGCAGTTCTTC. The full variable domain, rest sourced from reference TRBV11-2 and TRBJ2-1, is EAGVAQSPRYKIIEKRQSVAFWCNPISGHATLYWYQQILGQGPKLLIQFQNNGVVDDSQLPKDRFSAERLKGVDSTLKIQPAKLEDSAVYLCASSLGGSGTYNEQFFGPGTRLTVL.

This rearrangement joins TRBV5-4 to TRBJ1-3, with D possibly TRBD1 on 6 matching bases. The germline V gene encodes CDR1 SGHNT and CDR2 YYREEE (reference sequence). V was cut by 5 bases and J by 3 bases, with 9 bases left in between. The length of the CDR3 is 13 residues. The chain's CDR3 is CASSKQGGNTIYF. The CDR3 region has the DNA TGTGCCAGCAGTAAACAGGGTGGAAACACCATATATTTT.

CDR3 nucleotides: TGTGCCAGCAGCTTACTAGCGGGAGCTTTGCAAGAGACCCAGTACTTC. Its protein product is CASSLLAGALQETQYF. V and J are TRBV11-2 and TRBJ2-5, with 10 bases that match TRBD2. Trimming took 2 bases from V and 2 from J; bases not matched to a gene: 5. Germline CDR1 SGHAT, CDR2 FQNNGV. This CDR3 contains 16 residues.

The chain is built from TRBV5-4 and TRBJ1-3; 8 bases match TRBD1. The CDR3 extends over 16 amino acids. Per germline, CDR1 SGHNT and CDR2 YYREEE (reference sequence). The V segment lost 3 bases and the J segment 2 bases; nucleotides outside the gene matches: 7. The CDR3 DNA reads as TGTGCCAGCAGCTCGCAGGGGGCGCGAACTGGAAACACCATATATTTT. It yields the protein CASSSQGARTGNTIYF. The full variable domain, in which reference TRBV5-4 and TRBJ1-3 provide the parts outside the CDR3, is ETGVTQSPTHLIKTRGQQVTLRCSSQSGHNTVSWYQQALGQGPQFIFQYYREEENGRGNFPPRFSGLQFPNYSSELNVNALELDDSALYLCASSSQGARTGNTIYFGEGSWLTVV.

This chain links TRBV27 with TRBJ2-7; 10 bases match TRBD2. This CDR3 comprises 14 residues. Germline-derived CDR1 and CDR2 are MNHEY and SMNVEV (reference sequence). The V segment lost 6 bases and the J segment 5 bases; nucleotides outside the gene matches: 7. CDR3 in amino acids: CASRSAGGPHEQYF. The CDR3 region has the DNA TGTGCCAGCAGGTCAGCGGGAGGGCCTCACGAGCAGTACTTC.

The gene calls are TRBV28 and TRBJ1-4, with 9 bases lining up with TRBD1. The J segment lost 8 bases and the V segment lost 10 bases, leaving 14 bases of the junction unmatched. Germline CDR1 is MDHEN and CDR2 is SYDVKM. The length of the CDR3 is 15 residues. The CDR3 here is CAITQTGTGLEKLFF. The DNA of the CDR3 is TGTGCCATCACGCAGACCGGGACAGGGCTAGAAAAACTGTTTTTT.

In nucleotides, the CDR3 is TGTGCCAGCAGCCAAGGGGCTAGCGGGAGTTATCCACTTTATGGTGAGCAGTTCTTC. Translated: CASSQGASGSYPLYGEQFF. V is TRBV4-2 and J is TRBJ2-1, with 10 nucleotides matching TRBD2. The CDR3 is 19 amino acids. Germline CDR1 reads LGHNA; CDR2 reads YNFKEQ. The ends lost 1 base at V and 9 bases at J; junction bases unmatched: 18.

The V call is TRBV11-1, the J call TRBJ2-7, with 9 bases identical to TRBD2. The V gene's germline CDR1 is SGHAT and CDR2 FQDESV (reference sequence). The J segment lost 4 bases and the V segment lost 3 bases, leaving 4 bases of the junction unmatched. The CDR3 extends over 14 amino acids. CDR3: CASSFASGMYEQYF. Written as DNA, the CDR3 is TGTGCCAGCAGCTTTGCTAGCGGGATGTACGAGCAGTACTTC.

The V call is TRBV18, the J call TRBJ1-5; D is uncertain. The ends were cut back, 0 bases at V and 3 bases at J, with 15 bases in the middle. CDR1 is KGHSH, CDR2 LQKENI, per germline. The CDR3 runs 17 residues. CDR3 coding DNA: TGTGCCAGCTCACCACCGGAGAGAGTTCAATACAATCAGCCCCAGCATTTT. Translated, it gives CASSPPERVQYNQPQHF.